This T cell receptor (beta chain) was sequenced for a study of blood T cells in healthy people across ages. Study as a whole: With template switching, about one barcoded beta molecule was captured per two T cells. Points from the study as a whole: Unsorted PBMCs prevented conclusive naive versus antigen-experienced comparison.

Germline V CDR1 and CDR2: SQVTM, ANQGSEA. V shed 7 bases, J shed 4 bases, and the junction held 7 bases outside the gene matches. CDR3 length equals 13 residues. With a J-beta primer mix and a sample-barcoded 5' primer, a second PCR ran about 7 to 12 cycles. MiXCR, applied by TCRdb to the 5' RACE reads, yields one record per CDR3 protein. The table has about 570,000 distinct CDR3 sequences, approximately 27% seen once. Note on this clonotype: The antigen remains undetermined.

Every sample had a minimum of 7 million PBMCs isolated. The chain recombines TRBV29-1 with TRBJ2-7; 10 nucleotides match TRBD1. The clonotype comes from a woman aged 65 to 85 in good health. The sequenced material came from blood. The CDR3 DNA reads TGCAGCGCCGCTGGACAGGGGGGATACGAGCAGTACTTC. As protein: CSAAGQGGYEQYF.